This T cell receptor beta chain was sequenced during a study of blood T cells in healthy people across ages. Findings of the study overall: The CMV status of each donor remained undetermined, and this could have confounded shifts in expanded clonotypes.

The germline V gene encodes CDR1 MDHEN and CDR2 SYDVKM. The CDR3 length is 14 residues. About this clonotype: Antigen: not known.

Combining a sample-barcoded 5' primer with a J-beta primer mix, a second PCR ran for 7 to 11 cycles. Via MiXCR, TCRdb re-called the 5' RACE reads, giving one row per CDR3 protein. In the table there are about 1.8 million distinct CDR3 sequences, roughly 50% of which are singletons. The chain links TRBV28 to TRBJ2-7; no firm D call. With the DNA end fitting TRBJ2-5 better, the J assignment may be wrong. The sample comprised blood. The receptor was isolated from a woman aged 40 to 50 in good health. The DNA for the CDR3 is TGTGCCAGCAGTTTACACGGAACTTGGGAGACCCAGTACTTC. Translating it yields CASSLHGTWETQYF.